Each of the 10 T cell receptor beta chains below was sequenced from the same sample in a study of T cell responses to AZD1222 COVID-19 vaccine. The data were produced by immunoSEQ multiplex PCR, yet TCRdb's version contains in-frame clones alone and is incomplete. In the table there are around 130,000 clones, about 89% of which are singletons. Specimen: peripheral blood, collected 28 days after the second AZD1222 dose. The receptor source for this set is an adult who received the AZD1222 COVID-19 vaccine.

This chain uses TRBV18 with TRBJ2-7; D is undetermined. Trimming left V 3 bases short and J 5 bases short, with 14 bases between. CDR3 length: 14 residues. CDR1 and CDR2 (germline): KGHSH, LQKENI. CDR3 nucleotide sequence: TGTGCCAGCTCACCCTCGGCCCAATCCCACGAGCAGTACTTC. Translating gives CASSPSAQSHEQYF.

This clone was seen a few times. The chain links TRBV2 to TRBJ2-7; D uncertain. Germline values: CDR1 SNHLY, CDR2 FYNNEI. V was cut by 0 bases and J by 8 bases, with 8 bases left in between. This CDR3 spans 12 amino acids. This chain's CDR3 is CASSEARHKQYF. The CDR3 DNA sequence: TGTGCCAGCAGTGAAGCGCGACATAAGCAGTACTTC.

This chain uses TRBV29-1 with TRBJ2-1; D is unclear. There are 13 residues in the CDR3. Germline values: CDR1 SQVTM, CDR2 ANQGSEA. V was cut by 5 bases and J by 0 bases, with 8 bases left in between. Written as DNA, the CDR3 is TGCAGCGTTTTGGCGGACTCCTACAATGAGCAGTTCTTC. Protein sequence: CSVLADSYNEQFF.

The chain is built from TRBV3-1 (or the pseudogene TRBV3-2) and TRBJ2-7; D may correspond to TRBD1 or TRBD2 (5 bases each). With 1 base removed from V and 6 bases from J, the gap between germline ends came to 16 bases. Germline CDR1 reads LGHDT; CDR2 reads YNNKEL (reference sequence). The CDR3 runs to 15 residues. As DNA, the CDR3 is TGTGCCAGCAGCCAAGCCCATCGAGGGGCAGGCGAGCAGTACTTC. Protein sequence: CASSQAHRGAGEQYF.

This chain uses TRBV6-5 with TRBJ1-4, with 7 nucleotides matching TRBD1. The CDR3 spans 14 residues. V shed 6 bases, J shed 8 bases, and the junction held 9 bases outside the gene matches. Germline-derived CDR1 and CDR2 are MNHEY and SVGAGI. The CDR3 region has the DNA TGTGCCAGCAGCCCGACAGGGTTTGGAGAAAAACTGTTTTTT. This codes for CASSPTGFGEKLFF.

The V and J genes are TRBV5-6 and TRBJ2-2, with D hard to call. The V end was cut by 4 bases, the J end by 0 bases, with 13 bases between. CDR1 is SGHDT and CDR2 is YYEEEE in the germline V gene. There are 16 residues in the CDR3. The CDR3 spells CASSQAGLANTGELFF. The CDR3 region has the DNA TGTGCCAGCAGCCAAGCCGGGCTAGCGAACACCGGGGAGCTGTTTTTT.

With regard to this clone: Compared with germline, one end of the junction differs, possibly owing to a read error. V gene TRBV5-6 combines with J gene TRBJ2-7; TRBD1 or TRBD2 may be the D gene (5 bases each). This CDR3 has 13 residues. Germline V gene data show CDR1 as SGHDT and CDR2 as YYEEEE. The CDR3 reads CASRLGPSYEQYF. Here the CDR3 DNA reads TGTGCCAGCAGATTGGGACCCTCCTACGAGCAGTACTTC.

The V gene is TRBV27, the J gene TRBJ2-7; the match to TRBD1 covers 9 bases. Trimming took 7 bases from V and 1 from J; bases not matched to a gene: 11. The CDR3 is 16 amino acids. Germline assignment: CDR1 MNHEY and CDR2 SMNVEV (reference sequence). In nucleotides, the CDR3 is TGTGCCAGCACGGGATTGGGACAGGGAAAATCCTACGAGCAGTACTTC. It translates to CASTGLGQGKSYEQYF.

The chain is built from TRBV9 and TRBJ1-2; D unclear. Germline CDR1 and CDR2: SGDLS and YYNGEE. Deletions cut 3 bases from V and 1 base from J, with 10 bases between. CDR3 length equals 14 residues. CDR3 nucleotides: TGTGCCAGCAGCGCTATTTTCGGTAACTATGGCTACACCTTC. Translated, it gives CASSAIFGNYGYTF.

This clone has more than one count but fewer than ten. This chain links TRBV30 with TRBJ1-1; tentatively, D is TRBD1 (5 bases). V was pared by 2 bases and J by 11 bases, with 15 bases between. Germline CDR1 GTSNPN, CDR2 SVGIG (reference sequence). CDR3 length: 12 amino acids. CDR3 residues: CAWSPDRWEAFF. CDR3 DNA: TGTGCCTGGAGTCCCGACAGATGGGAGGCTTTCTTT.